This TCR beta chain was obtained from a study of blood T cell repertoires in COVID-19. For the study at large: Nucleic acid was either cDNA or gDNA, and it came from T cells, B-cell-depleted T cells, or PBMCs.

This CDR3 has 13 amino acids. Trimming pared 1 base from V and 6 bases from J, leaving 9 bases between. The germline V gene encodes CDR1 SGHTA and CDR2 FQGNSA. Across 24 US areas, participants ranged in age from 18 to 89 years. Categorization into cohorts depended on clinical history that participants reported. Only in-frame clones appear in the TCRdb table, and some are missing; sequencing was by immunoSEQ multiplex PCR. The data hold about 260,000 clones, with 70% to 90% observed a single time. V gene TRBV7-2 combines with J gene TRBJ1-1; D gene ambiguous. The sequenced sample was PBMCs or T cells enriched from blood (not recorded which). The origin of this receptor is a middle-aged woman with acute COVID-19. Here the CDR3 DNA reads TGTGCCAGCAGCTTAGGGCCTCAGTCTGAAGCTTTCTTT. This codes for CASSLGPQSEAFF.